A selection of T cell receptor beta chains follows, all from one sample in a study of control samples from healthy donors and cancer patients. Measured with immunoSEQ multiplex PCR; TCRdb has only the in-frame clones, and not every one. The sample records roughly 120,000 clones, just over 90% being singletons. Input material: PBMCs. The receptor set was obtained from a middle-aged man with head and neck cancer. Both conserved end residues are part of each CDR3. D genes are given only for firm matches. The size field is filled for only some rows; it gives once, few, many or a size class.

CASTSTGTPLGNTEAFF	TGTGCCAGCACAAGCACCGGGACACCATTGGGGAACACTGAAGCTTTCTTT	TRBJ1-1	NA	NA	TRBV9
CASGQDAYEQYF	TGCGCCAGCGGACAGGATGCCTACGAGCAGTACTTC	TRBJ2-7	NA	TRBD1	TRBV5-1
CASSSAQGGRNTEAFF	TGTGCCAGCAGCTCCGCCCAGGGTGGAAGGAACACTGAAGCTTTCTTT	TRBJ1-1	NA	NA	TRBV5-4
CASSPWVGGDLSGANVLTF	TGTGCCAGCAGCCCTTGGGTCGGAGGAGATCTCTCTGGGGCCAACGTCCTGACTTTC	TRBJ2-6	NA	NA	TRBV5-6
CASSQDQGRAQPQHF	TGCGCCAGCAGCCAAGATCAGGGTCGGGCTCAGCCCCAGCATTTT	TRBJ1-5	few	NA	TRBV4-3
CASSPLGGGPYGYTF	TGTGCCAGCAGCCCACTGGGTGGGGGACCTTATGGCTACACCTTC	TRBJ1-2	NA	NA	TRBV14
CASSLTPRGQGSTDTQYF	TGTGCCAGCAGCTTAACCCCCCGAGGACAGGGGAGTACAGATACGCAGTATTTT	TRBJ2-3	NA	TRBD1	TRBV7-3
CSVARGGYSTDTQYF	TGCAGCGTTGCTCGGGGGGGCTATAGCACAGATACGCAGTATTTT	TRBJ2-3	NA	TRBD2	TRBV29-1
CASSLSGQGVTEAFF	TGTGCCAGCAGTTTATCGGGACAGGGAGTCACTGAAGCTTTCTTT	TRBJ1-1	NA	TRBD1	TRBV27
CASSYDGNTEAFF	TGCGCCAGCAGCTACGACGGAAACACTGAAGCTTTCTTT	TRBJ1-1	NA	NA	TRBV5-1
CASSLASGGGYEQYF	TGCGCCAGCAGCTTGGCTAGCGGGGGCGGGTACGAGCAGTACTTC	TRBJ2-7	NA	TRBD2	TRBV5-1
CASSLSPPGASAEQFF	TGTGCCAGCAGCTTATCCCCGCCTGGGGCATCCGCTGAGCAGTTCTTC	TRBJ2-1	NA	NA	TRBV11-2
CASSSRTSGGAFRTDTQYF	TGTGCCAGCAGCTCCCGGACTAGCGGGGGGGCCTTTCGCACAGATACGCAGTATTTT	TRBJ2-3	NA	TRBD2	TRBV7-2
CASSYDGGTFNYGYTF	TGTGCCAGCAGTTACGATGGGGGGACATTTAACTATGGCTACACCTTC	TRBJ1-2	NA	NA	TRBV6-6
CASSRRQGNINTIYF	TGTGCCAGCAGCCGGAGACAGGGTAATATCAACACCATATATTTT	TRBJ1-3	few	TRBD1	TRBV28
CASSANGVAVSGANVLTF	TGTGCCAGCAGCGCGAATGGGGTGGCTGTCTCTGGGGCCAACGTCCTGACTTTC	TRBJ2-6	NA	NA	TRBV9
CASGVLGEQFF	TGTGCCAGCGGAGTTTTAGGTGAGCAGTTCTTC	TRBJ2-1	NA	NA	TRBV2
CASSSDSPSSYNEQFF	TGTGCCAGCAGTTCCGACAGCCCGAGCTCCTACAATGAGCAGTTCTTC	TRBJ2-1	NA	NA	TRBV28
CASSIGGQGQKGEAFF	TGTGCCAGTAGTATAGGGGGACAGGGTCAAAAAGGTGAAGCTTTCTTT	TRBJ1-1	once	TRBD1	TRBV19
CASSPNAGTGSYEQYF	TGTGCCAGCAGCCCCAACGCCGGGACAGGCTCCTACGAGCAGTACTTC	TRBJ2-7	NA	TRBD1	TRBV7-6
CAWSAARTGNTDTQYF	TGTGCCTGGAGTGCCGCCCGGACAGGGAATACAGATACGCAGTATTTT	TRBJ2-3	NA	TRBD1	TRBV30
CASSDRENTEAFF	TGTGCCAGCAGCGACCGAGAGAACACTGAAGCTTTCTTT	TRBJ1-1	NA	NA	TRBV6-4
CASSLGDSTDTQYF	TGCGCCAGCAGCTTGGGCGACAGCACAGATACGCAGTATTTT	TRBJ2-3	NA	NA	TRBV5-1
CASSPLSPWGYEQYF	TGTGCCAGCAGCCCACTTTCTCCCTGGGGATACGAGCAGTACTTC	TRBJ2-7	few	NA	TRBV7-2
CATSKDYAAGQTQETQYF	TGTGCCACCAGCAAAGACTATGCGGCGGGCCAGACTCAAGAGACCCAGTACTTC	TRBJ2-5	NA	NA	TRBV15
CASSLGTGELFF	TGTGCCAGCAGCTTAGGCACCGGGGAGCTGTTTTTT	TRBJ2-2	NA	NA	TRBV7-3
CASSPDRGSYNEQFF	TGTGCCAGCAGCCCGGACAGGGGGTCCTACAATGAGCAGTTCTTC	TRBJ2-1	once	TRBD1	TRBV7-2
CASSLVTGGGTEAFF	TGTGCCAGCAGCTTAGTTACCGGTGGGGGCACTGAAGCTTTCTTT	TRBJ1-1	few	NA	TRBV7-2
CASSVRGLGMLGLYF	TGTGCCAGCAGCGTACGGGGCTTAGGGATGTTAGGCCTGTATTTT	TRBJ2-3	NA	NA	TRBV9
CASEGGTLFTDTQYF	TGTGCCAGCGAGGGGGGGACACTTTTCACAGATACGCAGTATTTT	TRBJ2-3	NA	NA	TRBV2
CASSMDTQETQYF	TGCGCCAGCAGCATGGACACACAAGAGACCCAGTACTTC	TRBJ2-5	NA	NA	TRBV4-1
CASSTQTGGSYEQYF	TGTGCCAGTAGTACACAGACAGGGGGCTCCTACGAGCAGTACTTC	TRBJ2-7	NA	TRBD1	TRBV19
CASSGRYRGDTGELFF	TGTGCCAGCAGCGGGAGATACCGAGGGGACACCGGGGAGCTGTTTTTT	TRBJ2-2	NA	NA	TRBV9
CASSVVVSTEAFF	TGTGCCAGCAGCGTAGTGGTCAGCACTGAAGCTTTCTTT	TRBJ1-1	NA	NA	TRBV9
CASSQDPLRGSKETQYF	TGTGCCAGCAGCCAAGATCCCTTGCGGGGGAGCAAAGAGACCCAGTACTTC	TRBJ2-5	NA	TRBD2	TRBV3-1/TRBV3-2